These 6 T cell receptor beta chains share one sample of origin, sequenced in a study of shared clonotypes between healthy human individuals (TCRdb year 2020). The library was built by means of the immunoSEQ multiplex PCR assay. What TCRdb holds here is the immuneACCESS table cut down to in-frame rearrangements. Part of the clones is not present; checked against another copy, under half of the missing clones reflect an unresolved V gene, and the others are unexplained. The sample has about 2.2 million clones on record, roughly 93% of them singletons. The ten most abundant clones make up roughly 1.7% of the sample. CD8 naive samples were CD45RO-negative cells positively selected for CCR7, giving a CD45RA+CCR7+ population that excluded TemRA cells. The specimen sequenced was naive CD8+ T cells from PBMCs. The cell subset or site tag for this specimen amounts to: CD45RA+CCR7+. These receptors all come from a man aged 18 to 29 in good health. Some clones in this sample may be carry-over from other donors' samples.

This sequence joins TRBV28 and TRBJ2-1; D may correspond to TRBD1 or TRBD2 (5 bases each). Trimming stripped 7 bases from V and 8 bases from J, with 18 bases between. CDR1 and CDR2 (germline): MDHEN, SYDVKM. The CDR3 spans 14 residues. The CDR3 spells CASNGLEGKYEQFF. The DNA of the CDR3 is TGTGCCAGCAACGGGCTAGAGGGGAAGTATGAGCAGTTCTTC.

CDR3 sequence reads: CASSQGEGEAFF. For the CDR3, the DNA is TGTGCCAGCAGTCAGGGGGAGGGTGAAGCTTTCTTT. The rearrangement uses TRBV2 and TRBJ1-1; TRBD1 aligns across 7 bases. Unmatched junction bases numbered 4, after V lost 5 bases and J lost 7 bases. Germline assignment: CDR1 SNHLY and CDR2 FYNNEI. This CDR3 has 12 amino acids. Looking up the rest from reference TRBV2 and TRBJ1-1 gives the full variable domain: EPEVTQTPSHQVTQMGQEVILRCVPISNHLYFYWYRQILGQKVEFLVSFYNNEISEKSEIFDDQFSVERPDGSNFTLKIRSTKLEDSAMYFCASSQGEGEAFFGQGTRLTVV.

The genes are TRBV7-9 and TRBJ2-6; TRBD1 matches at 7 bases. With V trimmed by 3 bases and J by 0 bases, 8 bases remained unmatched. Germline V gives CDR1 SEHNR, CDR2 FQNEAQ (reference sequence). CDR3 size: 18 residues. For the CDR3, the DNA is TGTGCCAGCAGCTTCTTAAAGGGGGCGAGCTCTGGGGCCAACGTCCTGACTTTC. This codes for CASSFLKGASSGANVLTF.

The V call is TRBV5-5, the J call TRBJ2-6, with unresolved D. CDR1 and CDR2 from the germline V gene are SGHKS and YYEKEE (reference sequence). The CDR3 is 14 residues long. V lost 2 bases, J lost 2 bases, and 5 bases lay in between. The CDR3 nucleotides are TGTGCCAGCAGCTTCTCCACTGGGGCCAACGTCCTGACTTTC. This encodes CASSFSTGANVLTF.

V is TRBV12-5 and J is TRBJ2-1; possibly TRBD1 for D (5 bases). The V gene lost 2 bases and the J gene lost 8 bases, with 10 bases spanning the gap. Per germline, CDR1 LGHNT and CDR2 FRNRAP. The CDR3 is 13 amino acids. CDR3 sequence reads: CASGLPLGDEQFF. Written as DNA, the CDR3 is TGTGCTAGTGGTTTGCCCTTAGGGGATGAGCAGTTCTTC.

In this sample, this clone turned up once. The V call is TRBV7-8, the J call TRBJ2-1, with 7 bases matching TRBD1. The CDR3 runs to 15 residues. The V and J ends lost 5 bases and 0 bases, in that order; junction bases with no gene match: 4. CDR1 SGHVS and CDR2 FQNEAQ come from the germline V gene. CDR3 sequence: CASSPRGSSYNEQFF. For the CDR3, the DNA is TGTGCCAGCAGCCCCAGGGGGAGCTCCTACAATGAGCAGTTCTTC.